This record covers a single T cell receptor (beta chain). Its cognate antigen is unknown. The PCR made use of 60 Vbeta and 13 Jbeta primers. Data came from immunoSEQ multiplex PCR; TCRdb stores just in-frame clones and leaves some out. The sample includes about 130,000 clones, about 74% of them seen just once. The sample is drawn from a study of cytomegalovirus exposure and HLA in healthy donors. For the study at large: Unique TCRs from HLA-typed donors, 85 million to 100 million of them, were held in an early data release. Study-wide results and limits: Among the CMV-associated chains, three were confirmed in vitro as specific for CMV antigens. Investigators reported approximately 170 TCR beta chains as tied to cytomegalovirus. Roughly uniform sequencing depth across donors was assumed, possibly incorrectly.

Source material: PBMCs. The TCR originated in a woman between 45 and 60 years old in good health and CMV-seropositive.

CDR3 DNA sequence: TGTGCCAGCAGTGAATTTGGGACAGGGCCCACCGGGGAGCTGTTTTTT. Translated: CASSEFGTGPTGELFF. The chain has TRBV2 and TRBJ2-2; TRBD1 matches 9 bases. The CDR3 extends over 16 amino acids. Germline values: CDR1 SNHLY, CDR2 FYNNEI. J lost 4 bases, V lost 2 bases, and 5 bases had no gene match.